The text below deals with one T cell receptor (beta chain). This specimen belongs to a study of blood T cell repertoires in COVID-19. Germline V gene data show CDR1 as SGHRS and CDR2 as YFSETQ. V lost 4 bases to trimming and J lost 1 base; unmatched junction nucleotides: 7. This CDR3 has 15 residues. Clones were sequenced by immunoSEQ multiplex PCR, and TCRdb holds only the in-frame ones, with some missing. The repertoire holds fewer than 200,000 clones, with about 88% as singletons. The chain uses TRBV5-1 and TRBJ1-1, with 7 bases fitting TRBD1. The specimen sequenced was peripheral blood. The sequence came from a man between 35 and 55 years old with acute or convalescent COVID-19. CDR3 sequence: CASSIVQGRNTEAFF. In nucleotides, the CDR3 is TGCGCCAGCAGCATCGTACAGGGGAGGAACACTGAAGCTTTCTTT.